This T cell receptor (beta chain) was obtained from a study of cytomegalovirus exposure and HLA in healthy donors. Both 60 Vbeta primers and 13 Jbeta primers went into the PCR. As processed by the authors: Tens of millions of unique TCR beta chains, 10 million to 14 million shared, were counted in a later analysis. The data were produced by immunoSEQ multiplex PCR, yet TCRdb's version contains in-frame clones alone and is incomplete. V, J and clone size are those of that table, while D and trimming were read from the DNA. The sample yields 90,000 to 110,000 clones, over 70% seen once. This CDR3 is 13 amino acids long. Germline lookup yields CDR1 LNHDA and CDR2 SQIVND (reference sequence).

This sequence was found in a man between 40 and 49 years old in good health and CMV-seronegative. The material sequenced was PBMCs. The chain carries TRBV19 and TRBJ2-5; TRBD1 aligns across 7 bases. The tail of the sequence fits TRBJ2-7 better, so the J call may be wrong. CDR3 region: CASSRDSSYEQYF. The DNA for the CDR3 is TGTGCCAGTAGTAGGGACAGCTCCTACGAGCAGTACTTC.